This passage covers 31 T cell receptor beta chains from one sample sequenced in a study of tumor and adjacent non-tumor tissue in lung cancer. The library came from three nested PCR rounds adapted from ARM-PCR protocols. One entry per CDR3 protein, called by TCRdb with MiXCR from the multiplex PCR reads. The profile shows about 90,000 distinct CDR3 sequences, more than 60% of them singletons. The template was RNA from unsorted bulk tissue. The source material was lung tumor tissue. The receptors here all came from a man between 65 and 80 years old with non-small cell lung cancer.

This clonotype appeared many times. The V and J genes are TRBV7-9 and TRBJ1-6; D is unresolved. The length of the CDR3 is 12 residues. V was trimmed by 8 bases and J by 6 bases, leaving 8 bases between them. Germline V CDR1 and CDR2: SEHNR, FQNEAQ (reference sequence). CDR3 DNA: TGTGCCAGCCGCGAATCTAATTCACCCCTCCACTTT. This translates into CASRESNSPLHF.

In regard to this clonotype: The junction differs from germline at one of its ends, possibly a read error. CDR3 sequence: CASSLFMATNTGEPFF. CDR3 nucleotides: TGTGCCAGCAGCTTGTTTATGGCCACGAACACCGGGGAGCCGTTTTTT. The chain carries TRBV11-2 and TRBJ2-2; tentatively, D is TRBD2 (5 bases). The CDR3 contains 16 residues. Germline V gene sequence: CDR1 SGHAT, CDR2 FQNNGV.

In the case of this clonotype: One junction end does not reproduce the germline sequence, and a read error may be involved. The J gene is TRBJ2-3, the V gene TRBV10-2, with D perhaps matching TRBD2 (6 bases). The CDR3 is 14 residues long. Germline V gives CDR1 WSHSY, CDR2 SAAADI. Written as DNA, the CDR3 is TGCGCCAGCAGGTCGGACTACGGGTTGGATATGCAGTATTTT. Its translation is CASRSDYGLDMQYF.

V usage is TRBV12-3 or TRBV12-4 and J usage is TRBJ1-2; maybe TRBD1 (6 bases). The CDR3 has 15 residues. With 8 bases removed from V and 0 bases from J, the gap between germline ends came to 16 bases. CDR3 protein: CASAPWTEPNYGYTF. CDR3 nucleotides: TGTGCCAGCGCCCCGTGGACAGAGCCTAACTATGGCTACACCTTC.

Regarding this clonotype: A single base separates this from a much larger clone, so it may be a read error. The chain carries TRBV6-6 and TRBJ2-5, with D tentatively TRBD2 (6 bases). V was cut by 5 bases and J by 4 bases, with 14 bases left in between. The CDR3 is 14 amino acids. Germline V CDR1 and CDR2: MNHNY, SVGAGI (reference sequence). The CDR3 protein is CASSTGLLRETQYF. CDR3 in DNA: TGTGCCAGCAGTACGGGACTCTTACGAGAGACCCAGTACTTC.

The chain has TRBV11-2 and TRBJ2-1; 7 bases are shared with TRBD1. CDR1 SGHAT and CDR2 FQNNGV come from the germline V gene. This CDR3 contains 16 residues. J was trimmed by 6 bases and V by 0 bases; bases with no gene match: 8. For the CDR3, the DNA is TGTGCCAGCAGCTTAGATAGGACAGGAGGTCGCAATGAGCAGTTCTTC. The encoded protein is CASSLDRTGGRNEQFF.

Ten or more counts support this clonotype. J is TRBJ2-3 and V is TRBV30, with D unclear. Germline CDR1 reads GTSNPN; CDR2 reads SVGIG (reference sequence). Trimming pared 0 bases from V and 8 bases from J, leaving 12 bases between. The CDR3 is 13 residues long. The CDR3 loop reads CAWSVPTPGTQYF. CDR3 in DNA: TGTGCCTGGAGTGTACCCACCCCGGGTACGCAGTATTTT.

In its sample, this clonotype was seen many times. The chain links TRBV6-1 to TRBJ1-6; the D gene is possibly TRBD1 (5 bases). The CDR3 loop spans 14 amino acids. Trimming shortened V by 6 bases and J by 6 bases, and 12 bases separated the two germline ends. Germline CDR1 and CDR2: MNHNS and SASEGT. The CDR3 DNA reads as TGTGCCAGCAGAACGGGACTCCTTAATTCACCCCTCCACTTT. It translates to CASRTGLLNSPLHF.

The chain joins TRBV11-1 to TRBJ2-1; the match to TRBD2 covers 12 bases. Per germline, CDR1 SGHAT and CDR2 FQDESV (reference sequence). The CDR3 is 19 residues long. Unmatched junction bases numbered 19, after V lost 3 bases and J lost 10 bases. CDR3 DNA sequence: TGTGCCAGCAGCTTTACGGGACAGATTTCTAGCGGGGGGGCGCGCGAGCAGTTCTTC. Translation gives CASSFTGQISSGGAREQFF. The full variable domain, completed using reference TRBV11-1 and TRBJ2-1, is EAEVAQSPRYKITEKSQAVAFWCDPISGHATLYWYRQILGQGPELLVQFQDESVVDDSQLPKDRFSAERLKGVDSTLKIQPAELGDSAMYLCASSFTGQISSGGAREQFFGPGTRLTVL.

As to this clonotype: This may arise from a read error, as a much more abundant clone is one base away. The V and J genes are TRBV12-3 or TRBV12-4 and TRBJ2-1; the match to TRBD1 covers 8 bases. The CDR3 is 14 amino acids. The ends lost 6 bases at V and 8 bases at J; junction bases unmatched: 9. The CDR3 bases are TGTGCCAGCAGCTGGACAGGGACATACGATGAGCAGTTCTTC. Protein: CASSWTGTYDEQFF.

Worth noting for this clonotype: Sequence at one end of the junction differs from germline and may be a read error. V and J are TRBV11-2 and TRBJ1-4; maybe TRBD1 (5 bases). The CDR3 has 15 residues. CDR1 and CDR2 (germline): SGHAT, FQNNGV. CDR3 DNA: TGTGCCATCAGCTTGGTCAGACAGATTGGTGAAAAACTGTTTTTT. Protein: CAISLVRQIGEKLFF.

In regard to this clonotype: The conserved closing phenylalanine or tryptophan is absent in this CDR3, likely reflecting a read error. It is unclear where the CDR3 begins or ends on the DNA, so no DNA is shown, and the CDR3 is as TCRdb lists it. The CDR3: CSVDVTGDEQSL. The chain is built from TRBV29-1 and TRBJ2-1; TRBD1 is the table's D call, not checked against the DNA. CDR1 is SQVTM, CDR2 ANQGSEA, per germline. A total of 12 residues make up the CDR3, ends included.

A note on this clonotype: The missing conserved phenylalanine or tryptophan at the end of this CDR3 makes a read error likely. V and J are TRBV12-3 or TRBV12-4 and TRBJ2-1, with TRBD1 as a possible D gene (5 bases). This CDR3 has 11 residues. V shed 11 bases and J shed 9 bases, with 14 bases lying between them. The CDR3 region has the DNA TGTGCCTCGGTGGGGCTTAGTGAGCAGTTCTTA. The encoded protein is CASVGLSEQFL.

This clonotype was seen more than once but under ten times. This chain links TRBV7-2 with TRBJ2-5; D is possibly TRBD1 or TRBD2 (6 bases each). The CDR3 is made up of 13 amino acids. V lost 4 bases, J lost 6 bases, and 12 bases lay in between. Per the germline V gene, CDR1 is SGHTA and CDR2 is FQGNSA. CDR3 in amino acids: CASSSPGAKTQYF. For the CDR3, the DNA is TGTGCCAGCAGCTCCCCGGGGGCCAAGACCCAGTACTTC.

The CDR3 region has the DNA TGCAGTGCTAGTGCTTGGGGGGGGACAGATACGCAGTATTTT. It encodes CSASAWGGTDTQYF. J is TRBJ2-3 and V is TRBV20-1, with 7 nucleotides matching TRBD2. CDR3 length: 14 residues. The J segment lost 3 bases and the V segment lost 3 bases, leaving 6 bases of the junction unmatched. In germline, CDR1 is DFQATT, CDR2 SNEGSKA (reference sequence).

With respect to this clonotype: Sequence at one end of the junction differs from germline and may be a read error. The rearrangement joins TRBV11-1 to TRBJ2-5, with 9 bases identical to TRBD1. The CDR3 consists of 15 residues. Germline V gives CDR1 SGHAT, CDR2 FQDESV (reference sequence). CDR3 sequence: CASGPRDRVFETQYF. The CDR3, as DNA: TGTGCCAGCGGCCCCCGGGACAGGGTTTTCGAGACCCAATACTTC.

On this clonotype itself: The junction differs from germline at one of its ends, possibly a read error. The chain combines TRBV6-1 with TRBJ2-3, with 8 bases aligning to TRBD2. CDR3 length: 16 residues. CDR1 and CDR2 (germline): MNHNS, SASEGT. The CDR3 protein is CASSGLAGGLADTQCF. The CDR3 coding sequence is TGTGCCAGCAGTGGTCTGGCGGGAGGTTTGGCAGATACGCAGTGTTTT.

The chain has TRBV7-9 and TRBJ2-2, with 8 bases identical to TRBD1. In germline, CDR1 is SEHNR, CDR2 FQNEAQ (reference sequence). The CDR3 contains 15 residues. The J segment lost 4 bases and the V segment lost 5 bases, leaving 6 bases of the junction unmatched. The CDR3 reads CASSPDRGSTGELFF. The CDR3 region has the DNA TGTGCCAGCAGCCCAGACAGGGGAAGCACCGGGGAGCTGTTTTTT.

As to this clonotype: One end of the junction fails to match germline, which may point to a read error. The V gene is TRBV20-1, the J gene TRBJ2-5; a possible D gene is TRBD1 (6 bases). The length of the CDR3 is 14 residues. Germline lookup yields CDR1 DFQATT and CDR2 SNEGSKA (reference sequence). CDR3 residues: CCASVRGWAETQYF. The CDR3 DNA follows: TGTTGTGCTAGTGTCAGGGGTTGGGCCGAGACCCAGTACTTC.

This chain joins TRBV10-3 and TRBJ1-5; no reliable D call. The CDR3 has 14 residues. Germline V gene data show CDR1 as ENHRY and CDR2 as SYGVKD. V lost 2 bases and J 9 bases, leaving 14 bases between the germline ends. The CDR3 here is CAISEPPRFRPQHF. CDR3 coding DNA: TGTGCCATCAGTGAGCCACCTAGATTTCGGCCCCAGCATTTT.

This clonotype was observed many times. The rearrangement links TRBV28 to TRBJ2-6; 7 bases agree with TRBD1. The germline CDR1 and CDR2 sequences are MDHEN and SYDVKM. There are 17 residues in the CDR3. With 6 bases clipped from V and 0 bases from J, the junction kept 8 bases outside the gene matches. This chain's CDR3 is CASRRDSDSSGANVLTF. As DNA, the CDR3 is TGTGCCAGCAGGAGGGACAGTGACTCCTCTGGGGCCAACGTCCTGACTTTC.

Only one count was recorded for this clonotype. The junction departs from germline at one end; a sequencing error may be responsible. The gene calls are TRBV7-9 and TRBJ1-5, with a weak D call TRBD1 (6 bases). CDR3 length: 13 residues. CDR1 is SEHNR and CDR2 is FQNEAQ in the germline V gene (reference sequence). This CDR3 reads CTSSLEGGQPQHF. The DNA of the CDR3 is TGTACCAGTAGCTTAGAGGGGGGACAGCCCCAGCATTTT.

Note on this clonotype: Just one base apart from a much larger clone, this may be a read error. CDR3: CAWGPNPVYEQYF. CDR3 bases: TGTGCCTGGGGTCCCAACCCGGTCTACGAGCAGTACTTC. The chain joins TRBV30 to TRBJ2-7, with D unresolved. Germline V gene data show CDR1 as GTSNPN and CDR2 as SVGIG (reference sequence). Trimming pared 5 bases from V and 3 bases from J, leaving 14 bases between. The CDR3 is 13 amino acids.

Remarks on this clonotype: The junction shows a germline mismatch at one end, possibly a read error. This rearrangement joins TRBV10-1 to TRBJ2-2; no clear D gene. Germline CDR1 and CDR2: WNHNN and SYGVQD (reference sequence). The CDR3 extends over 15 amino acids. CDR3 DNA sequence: TGCACCAGCAGTGGGAAAAGGTTGGACACCGGGGAGCTGTTTTTT. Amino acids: CTSSGKRLDTGELFF.

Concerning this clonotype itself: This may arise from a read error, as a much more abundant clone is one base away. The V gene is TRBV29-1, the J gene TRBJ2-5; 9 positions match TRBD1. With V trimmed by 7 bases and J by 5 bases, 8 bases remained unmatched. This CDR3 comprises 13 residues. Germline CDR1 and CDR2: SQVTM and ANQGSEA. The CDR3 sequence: CSAAQGAGETQYF. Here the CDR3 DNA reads TGCAGCGCAGCACAGGGGGCAGGGGAGACCCAGTACTTC.

This CDR3 is CASSGAIPGRVWTNEKLFF. Written as DNA, the CDR3 is TGTGCCAGCAGTGGAGCGATCCCAGGGAGGGTCTGGACTAATGAAAAACTGTTTTTT. The gene calls are TRBV6-1 and TRBJ1-4; TRBD1 might be the D (5 bases). Germline V gene lookup returns CDR1 MNHNS and CDR2 SASEGT. CDR3 length: 19 amino acids. Trimming took off 4 bases at V and 2 bases at J, with 23 bases between the two ends.

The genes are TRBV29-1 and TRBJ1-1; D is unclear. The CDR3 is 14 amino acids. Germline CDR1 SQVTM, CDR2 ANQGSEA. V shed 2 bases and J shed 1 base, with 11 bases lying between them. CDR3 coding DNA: TGCAGCGTTGAACGGACCGTGGGGAACACTGAAGCTTTCTTT. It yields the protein CSVERTVGNTEAFF.

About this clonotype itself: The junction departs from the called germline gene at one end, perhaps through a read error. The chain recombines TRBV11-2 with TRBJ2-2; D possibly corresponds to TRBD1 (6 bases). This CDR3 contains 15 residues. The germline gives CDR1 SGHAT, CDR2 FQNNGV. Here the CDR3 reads CASSHHRAGTRELFF. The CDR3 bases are TGTGCCAGCAGTCACCACAGGGCAGGCACCAGGGAGCTGTTCTTT.

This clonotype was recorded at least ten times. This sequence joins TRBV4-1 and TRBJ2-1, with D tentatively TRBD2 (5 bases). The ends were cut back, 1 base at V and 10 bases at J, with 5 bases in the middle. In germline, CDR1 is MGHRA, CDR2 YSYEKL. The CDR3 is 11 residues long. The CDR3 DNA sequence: TGCGCCAGCAGCCAAGGAGGGGAGCAGTTCTTC. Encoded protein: CASSQGGEQFF.

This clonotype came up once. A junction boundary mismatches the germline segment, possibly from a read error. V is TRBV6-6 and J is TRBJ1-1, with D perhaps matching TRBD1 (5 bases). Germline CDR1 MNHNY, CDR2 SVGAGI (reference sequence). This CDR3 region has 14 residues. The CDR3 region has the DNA TGTGCCAGCAGTAAACAGGTGCTAAACACTGAAGCGTTCTTT. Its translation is CASSKQVLNTEAFF.

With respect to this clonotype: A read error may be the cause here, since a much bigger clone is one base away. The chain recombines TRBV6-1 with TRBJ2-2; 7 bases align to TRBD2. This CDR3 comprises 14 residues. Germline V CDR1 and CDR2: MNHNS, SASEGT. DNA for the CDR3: TGTACCAGCAGCTTACGAGCGGGGCTCGGGGAGCTGTTTTTT. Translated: CTSSLRAGLGELFF.